This T cell receptor beta chain was obtained from a study of post-analysis software for immune sequencing data. Note on this clonotype: Its antigen is undetermined.

This CDR3 spans 15 amino acids. With V trimmed by 6 bases and J by 0 bases, 5 bases remained unmatched. CDR1 is LGHNA and CDR2 is YNFKEQ in the germline V gene. The study's findings and limits: Controls had lower frequencies than patients of a few TRBV segments, which included TRBV5-6, TRBV5-1 and TRBV20-1.

Libraries were made from TCR beta cDNA, and they carried unique molecular identifiers. TCRdb recomputed calls from the PCR reads with MiXCR, one row per CDR3 protein. The table has about 770,000 distinct CDR3 sequences, 35% to 55% seen once. The specimen sequenced was blood. This chain links TRBV4-2 with TRBJ2-1, with TRBD2 identical over 7 bases. The receptor was isolated from a girl between 10 and 17 years old with multiple sclerosis. DNA of the CDR3: TGTGCCAGCAGTCGGGACTACAGCTCCTACAATGAGCAGTTCTTC. Translation: CASSRDYSSYNEQFF.